This is a list of T cell receptor beta chains from one sample in a study of cytomegalovirus exposure and HLA in healthy donors. Only in-frame clones appear in the TCRdb table, and some are missing; sequencing was by immunoSEQ multiplex PCR. The data show roughly 90,000 clones, roughly four fifths seen once. Sequencing was done on a sample of PBMCs. The origin of the receptors is a man aged 25 to 40 in good health and CMV-seropositive. Each CDR3 is given with its conserved first and last residue. The order of the fields is D gene, J gene, clone size, V gene, CDR3 protein, CDR3 DNA. The D gene is left open where the match is weak. Rows give clone size only sometimes, using once, few, many, or a class for an expanded clone.

-,TRBJ1-1,-,TRBV7-9,CSSSTRVAEAFF,TGTTCCAGCAGCACGAGAGTGGCTGAAGCTTTCTTT
-,TRBJ2-7,-,TRBV2,CASSPGLNSYEQYF,TGTGCCAGCAGTCCGGGTCTTAACTCCTACGAGCAGTACTTC
-,TRBJ2-7,few,TRBV27,CASSLFRGGDYEQYF,TGTGCCAGCAGTTTATTTAGAGGGGGGGACTACGAGCAGTACTTC
-,TRBJ1-4,-,TRBV29-1,CSGQVNEKLFF,TGCAGCGGTCAGGTTAATGAAAAACTGTTTTTT
-,TRBJ1-5,-,TRBV28,CASSFEGASNQPQHF,TGTGCCAGCAGTTTCGAAGGGGCCAGCAATCAGCCCCAGCATTTT
TRBD2,TRBJ2-3,-,TRBV6-4,CASSFLAGGRTDTQYF,TGTGCCAGCAGTTTTTTAGCGGGAGGGCGAACCGATACGCAGTATTTT
-,TRBJ2-5,few,TRBV5-1,CASSLVDSQETQYF,TGCGCCAGCAGCTTGGTGGACAGCCAAGAGACCCAGTACTTC
-,TRBJ1-1,-,TRBV5-1,CASSRTVAGNTEAFF,TGCGCCAGCAGCAGGACGGTTGCGGGTAACACTGAAGCTTTCTTT
-,TRBJ1-3,-,TRBV9,CASSAFTGSGNTIYF,TGTGCCAGCAGCGCGTTTACGGGATCTGGAAACACCATATATTTT
TRBD1,TRBJ1-5,-,TRBV19,CASRTSDRRQPQHF,TGTGCCAGTAGGACCTCGGACAGGAGACAGCCCCAGCATTTT
-,TRBJ1-2,once,TRBV2,CASSGLTGANYGYTF,TGTGCCAGCAGTGGCCTCACGGGGGCTAACTATGGCTACACCTTC
TRBD1,TRBJ2-7,-,TRBV6-6,CASTQGQGVYEQYF,TGTGCCAGCACCCAAGGACAGGGGGTTTACGAGCAGTACTTC
-,TRBJ2-1,once,TRBV29-1,CSVGLSEQFF,TGCAGCGTAGGACTGTCAGAGCAGTTCTTC
TRBD1,TRBJ2-2,-,TRBV9,CASKGGGSNTGELFF,TGTGCCAGCAAAGGGGGCGGGTCGAACACCGGGGAGCTGTTTTTT
TRBD1,TRBJ2-3,-,TRBV6-5,CASRSSTGGLDTQYF,TGTGCCAGCAGATCATCAACAGGGGGCTTAGATACGCAGTATTTT
-,TRBJ2-1,-,TRBV6-1,CASSDTGDNEQFF,TGTGCCAGCAGTGATACGGGGGACAATGAGCAGTTCTTC
-,TRBJ1-5,-,TRBV28,CATKITGDQPQHF,TGTGCCACCAAGATAACGGGGGATCAGCCCCAGCATTTT
TRBD2,TRBJ2-2,-,TRBV30,CACLAGTRDTGELFF,TGTGCCTGCCTTGCCGGGACTAGAGACACCGGGGAGCTGTTTTTT
TRBD1,TRBJ2-7,-,TRBV29-1,CSVETWTGHGSYEQYF,TGCAGCGTTGAAACCTGGACAGGCCATGGCTCCTACGAGCAGTACTTC
TRBD2,TRBJ2-7,-,TRBV30,CAWNLAGGYEQYF,TGTGCCTGGAACCTAGCGGGAGGCTACGAGCAGTACTTC
TRBD2,TRBJ2-5,-,TRBV4-1,CASSQGDGRGSQETQYF,TGCGCCAGCAGCCAAGGGGACGGGAGGGGTTCCCAAGAGACCCAGTACTTC
-,TRBJ1-1,-,TRBV11-2,CASSPGANTEAFF,TGTGCCAGCAGTCCTGGAGCGAACACTGAAGCTTTCTTT
TRBD1,TRBJ1-1,few,TRBV30,CAQDPGQMNTEAFF,TGTGCCCAAGACCCGGGACAGATGAACACTGAAGCTTTCTTT
-,TRBJ2-1,once,TRBV19,CASSIPYRNEQFF,TGTGCCAGTAGTATACCCTACCGGAATGAGCAGTTCTTC